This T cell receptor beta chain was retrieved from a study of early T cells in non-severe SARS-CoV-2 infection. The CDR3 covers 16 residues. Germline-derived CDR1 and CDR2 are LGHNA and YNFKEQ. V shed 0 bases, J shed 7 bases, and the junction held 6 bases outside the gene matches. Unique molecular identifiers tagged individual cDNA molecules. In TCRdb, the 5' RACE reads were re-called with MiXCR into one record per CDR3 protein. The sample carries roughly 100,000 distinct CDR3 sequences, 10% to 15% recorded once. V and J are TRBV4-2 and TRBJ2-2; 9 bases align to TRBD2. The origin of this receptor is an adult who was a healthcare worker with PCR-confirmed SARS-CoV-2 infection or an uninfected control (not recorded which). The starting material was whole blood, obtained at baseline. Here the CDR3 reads CASSQEAAGGGGELFF. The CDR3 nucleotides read TGTGCCAGCAGCCAAGAGGCAGCGGGGGGAGGCGGGGAGCTGTTTTTT.